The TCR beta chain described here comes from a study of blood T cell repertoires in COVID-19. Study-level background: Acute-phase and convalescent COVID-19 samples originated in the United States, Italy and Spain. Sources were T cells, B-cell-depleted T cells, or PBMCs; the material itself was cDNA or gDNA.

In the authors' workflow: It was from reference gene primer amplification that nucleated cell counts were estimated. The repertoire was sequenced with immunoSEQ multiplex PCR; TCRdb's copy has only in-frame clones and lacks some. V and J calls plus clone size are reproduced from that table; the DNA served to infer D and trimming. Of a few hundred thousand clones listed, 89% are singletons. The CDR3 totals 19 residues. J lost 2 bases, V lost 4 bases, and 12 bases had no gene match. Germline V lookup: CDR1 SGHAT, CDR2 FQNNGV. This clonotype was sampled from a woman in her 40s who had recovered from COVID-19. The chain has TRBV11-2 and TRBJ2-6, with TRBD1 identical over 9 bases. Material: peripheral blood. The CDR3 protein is CASSSPTTGGLAGANVLTF. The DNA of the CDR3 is TGTGCCAGCAGCTCGCCCACAACAGGGGGCTTGGCTGGGGCCAACGTCCTGACTTTC. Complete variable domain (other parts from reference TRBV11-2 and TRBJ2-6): EAGVAQSPRYKIIEKRQSVAFWCNPISGHATLYWYQQILGQGPKLLIQFQNNGVVDDSQLPKDRFSAERLKGVDSTLKIQPAKLEDSAVYLCASSSPTTGGLAGANVLTFGAGSRLTVL.